The rows below give T cell receptor beta chains drawn from one sample of a study of Graves' ophthalmopathy and Graves' hyperthyroidism. TCRdb re-analysed the multiplex PCR reads in MiXCR, keeping a single row per CDR3 protein. Of around 1,000,000 distinct CDR3 sequences listed, 35% to 40% are singletons. The sample was peripheral blood or thyroid tissue (not recorded which). Source of these receptors: an adult man with Graves' hyperthyroidism. CDR3s include the opening cysteine and the closing phenylalanine or tryptophan. A D gene is named only where the DNA matches it firmly. Part of the rows lack a size; the others show once, few, many or a class for expanded clones.

v_call,j_call,d_call,clone_size,cdr3_nt,cdr3_aa
TRBV15,TRBJ1-1,NA,NA,TGTGCCACCAGCAGAGTTTCGGGGCTGGAAGCTTTCTTT,CATSRVSGLEAFF
TRBV7-9,TRBJ2-5,NA,once,TGTGCCAGCAGCCGGCAATCGTATGATGAGACCCAGTACTTC,CASSRQSYDETQYF
TRBV4-3,TRBJ1-2,NA,once,TGCGCCAGCAGCCATGAACAGGGTTCCTATGGCTGCACCTTC,CASSHEQGSYGCTF
TRBV10-3,TRBJ2-7,NA,few,TGTGCCAGCAGTTCCAGGGGGGACATAAGGCTCTACGAGCAGTACTTC,CASSSRGDIRLYEQYF
TRBV7-9,TRBJ2-5,NA,NA,TGTGCCAGCAGCCCGCAGCCCAGCGGGTCATACGAGCAGGCCCAGTACTTC,CASSPQPSGSYEQAQYF
TRBV10-2,TRBJ2-6,NA,many,TGCGCCAGCACAAGGCATGGGGCCAACGTCCTGACTTTC,CASTRHGANVLTF
TRBV12-3/TRBV12-4,TRBJ1-2,TRBD1,NA,TGTGCCAGCACCTCCAGACAGGGGGCGGGCGGCTACACCTTC,CASTSRQGAGGYTF
TRBV29-1,TRBJ2-6,NA,NA,TGCAGCTATTGGGTTTCTGGGGCCAACGTCCTGACTTTC,CSYWVSGANVLTF
TRBV5-1,TRBJ1-2,NA,many,TGCGCCAGCAGCTTCGGGATCTCGAGGAGCTATGGCTACACCTTC,CASSFGISRSYGYTF
TRBV20-1,TRBJ2-7,NA,NA,TGCAGTGCTAGACGTACCCGAGCGCTCTCCTACGAGCAGTACTTC,CSARRTRALSYEQYF
TRBV7-9,TRBJ2-5,NA,many,TGTGCCAGCAGGAGAACAGCTCAAGAGACCCAGTACTTC,CASRRTAQETQYF
TRBV29-1,TRBJ2-2,TRBD2,NA,TGCGCCAGCGGCGGACTAGCGGGGACGAACACCGGGGAGCTGTTTTTT,CASGGLAGTNTGELFF
TRBV29-1,TRBJ1-1,NA,NA,TGCAGCGTCCAAACGGCCCAGGGGAACACTGAAGCTTTCTTT,CSVQTAQGNTEAFF
TRBV3-1,TRBJ2-5,TRBD2,NA,TGTGCCAGCAGCCAAGGGGTAGCGGGAGAAGAGACCCAGTACTTC,CASSQGVAGEETQYF
TRBV6-5,TRBJ1-2,TRBD1,NA,TGTGCCAGCAGTGGAACCTCAGGGGGCGCGGGCTATGGCTACACCTTC,CASSGTSGGAGYGYTF
TRBV20-1,TRBJ1-6,TRBD1,many,TGCAGTGCTAGGACAGGGGGCGAGTCACCCCTCCACTTT,CSARTGGESPLHF
TRBV7-3,TRBJ2-5,NA,NA,TGTGCCAGCAGTTTATTAGACGGACAAGAGACCCAGTACTTC,CASSLLDGQETQYF
TRBV4-1,TRBJ1-2,NA,NA,TGTGCCAGCATCGAGGGAACTAACTATGGCTACACCTTC,CASIEGTNYGYTF
TRBV10-3,TRBJ2-5,TRBD2,NA,TGTGCCATCAGTGAGGAGGGGACTAGCGGAGAGACCCAGTACTTC,CAISEEGTSGETQYF
TRBV9,TRBJ1-5,TRBD1,many,TGTGCCAGCAGCCCCCCAGGGACAGGAGGCGGCCCAAATCAGCCCCAGCATTTT,CASSPPGTGGGPNQPQHF